Sequencing of this TCR beta chain was carried out in a study of cytomegalovirus exposure and HLA in healthy donors. In the study overall: An analysis done earlier identified more than 100 million unique TCR beta sequences from around 180 million T cells.

Overall study results and limits: TRBV6-2, TRBV6-3 and some other V segments were unresolvable in 87-base-pair reads. A later analysis appeared to link common viral pathogens to several of the most significant clusters.

The germline V gene encodes CDR1 SNHLY and CDR2 FYNNEI. The CDR3 covers 15 residues. V shed 2 bases and J 7 bases; nucleotides not matched to a gene: 5. Turning to this clone: Its antigen remains unknown.

It was healthy bone marrow donors who served as donors. PCR used 60 Vbeta primers and 13 Jbeta primers. Profiling relied on immunoSEQ multiplex PCR, and the TCRdb table lists in-frame clones only, not all of them. Among about 40,000 clones listed, approximately 66% were seen once. Sequencing used PBMCs. The source of this sequence is a man between 50 and 59 years old in good health and CMV-seropositive. The V gene is TRBV2, the J gene TRBJ1-4; 9 positions match TRBD1. The CDR3 DNA follows: TGTGCCAGCAGTGAACTCACAGGGGGCTTTGAAAAACTGTTTTTT. It is translated as CASSELTGGFEKLFF.